Presented here are 3 T cell receptor beta chains from one specimen sequenced in a study of identical twins listed by TCRdb under 2016. Library preparation was by 5' RACE. TCRdb lists the instrument as Illumina HiSeq 2000. Using fastp trimming at Q25 and MiXCR clonotype assembly, TCRdb reanalyzed the public sequencing data and kept in-frame beta chains. Rows are combined by CDR3 protein, so each entry shows the most common genes and DNA. The sample includes roughly 630,000 distinct CDR3 sequences, with around 7.4% observed a single time. The ten top clones hold about 1.5% of the sample. The same data also contributed to another study, on yellow fever vaccine responses in identical twins.

Sample: PBMCs. These receptors all come from a woman aged 18-29 years in good health.

This clonotype was counted many times. The chain couples TRBV27 to TRBJ1-6, with TRBD1 identical over 7 bases. V lost 6 bases, J lost 4 bases, and 9 bases stayed unmatched. Per the germline V gene, CDR1 is MNHEY and CDR2 is SMNVEV (reference sequence). The CDR3 is 16 residues long. The CDR3 bases are TGTGCCAGCAGCTACAGGGGTCTACGGTATAATTCACCCCTCCACTTT. Its translation: CASSYRGLRYNSPLHF.

This clonotype was seen a few times. As DNA, the CDR3 is TGCAGTGCTAGAGGTAGCGGGGGGGGACATGAGCAGTTCTTC. Its protein is CSARGSGGGHEQFF. The chain couples TRBV20-1 to TRBJ2-1; 11 bases agree with TRBD2. Germline CDR1 reads DFQATT; CDR2 reads SNEGSKA (reference sequence). The CDR3 is 14 amino acids. The V segment lost 1 base and the J segment 8 bases; nucleotides outside the gene matches: 4.

The chain recombines TRBV5-1 with TRBJ1-2, with TRBD1 matching 9 bases. The CDR3 is 17 residues long. The junction had 19 bases not matched to a gene; V was cut back by 5 bases and J by 8 bases. The V gene's germline CDR1 is SGHRS and CDR2 YFSETQ. CDR3 nucleotide sequence: TGCGCCAGCAGGAGTGAAGGTGGAACCGGGACAGGGAAGGGCTACACCTTC. Translation gives CASRSEGGTGTGKGYTF.